This is a list of T cell receptor beta chains from one sample in a study of blood T cell repertoires in COVID-19. The method was immunoSEQ multiplex PCR; TCRdb's version includes in-frame clones alone and lacks a portion of them. The top ten clones hold around 16% of a sample with tens of thousands of clones, 87% of them seen once. The source material was peripheral blood. These receptors all come from a male donor with acute or convalescent COVID-19. Both conserved end residues are part of each CDR3. A D gene is named only where the DNA matches it firmly.

TRBV6-5	TRBD1	TRBJ2-7	CASSQTTGSYEQYF
TRBV19	NA	TRBJ2-5	CASSHGLFQETQYF
TRBV5-8	NA	TRBJ1-5	CASSLRLYSNQPQHF
TRBV6-5	TRBD1	TRBJ1-6	CASSYRGTDSPLHF
TRBV30	TRBD1	TRBJ1-2	CAWSQTQGAISGYTF
TRBV2	TRBD1	TRBJ1-4	CASSQGVRNEKLFF
TRBV24-1	TRBD1	TRBJ2-7	CATSDYDRGGGQYF
TRBV2	NA	TRBJ1-1	CASSEVPAGSAFF
TRBV7-2	NA	TRBJ1-1	CASSSTPGDTEAFF
TRBV5-1	NA	TRBJ1-3	CASSLDYSGNTIYF
TRBV19	TRBD1	TRBJ2-7	CASSRVRGYEQYF
TRBV6-5	TRBD2	TRBJ2-1	CASSLAGGDNEQFF
TRBV18	NA	TRBJ2-7	CASSRDTSYEQYF
TRBV18	NA	TRBJ2-2	CASSLERANTGELFF
TRBV29-1	NA	TRBJ2-4	CSARTLVDIQYF
TRBV9	TRBD2	TRBJ2-1	CASSPGLARNEQFF
TRBV6-5	NA	TRBJ1-1	CASMGGWRTEAFF
TRBV6-6	TRBD2	TRBJ2-5	CASSYTKLAAEETQYF